This T cell receptor (beta chain) was sequenced in a study of cytomegalovirus exposure and HLA in healthy donors. Regarding this clone: Its antigen is not identified.

The PCR employed 60 Vbeta primers together with 13 Jbeta primers. The method was immunoSEQ multiplex PCR; TCRdb's version includes in-frame clones alone and lacks a portion of them. The table shows around 120,000 clones, with roughly 80% occurring only once. The CDR3 extends over 12 amino acids. V was cut by 7 bases and J by 3 bases, with 11 bases left in between. Germline CDR1 reads SQVTM; CDR2 reads ANQGSEA. Findings of the study overall: At a 0.05 false discovery rate, a later analysis found 16,951 TCR beta sequences to be associated with HLA alleles. TCR beta chains numbering about 160 were designated cytomegalovirus-associated. In a later analysis, donors in an Asian-associated ancestry cluster reportedly had fewer N-insertions in productive TCRs than the cohort mean. The study assumed roughly uniform donor sequencing depth for presence/absence analyses.

The genes are TRBV29-1 and TRBJ2-3; weak D call: TRBD1 (6 bases). Sequencing used PBMCs. The source of this sequence is a female donor in good health and CMV-seropositive. Written as DNA, the CDR3 is TGCAGCGGCAGGACAGCTACAGATACGCAGTATTTT. The encoded protein is CSGRTATDTQYF.